The 3 T cell receptor beta chains presented below share a single source sample, sequenced in a study of T cells in tuberculosis. Cells were sorted from thawed PBMC rested overnight and stained with GMM-loaded CD1B tetramer, viability dye and anti-CD3. CD1B tetramers were loaded with Rhodococcus equi-derived C32 glucose monomycolate. TCRdb keeps only in-frame clones here, not all; method: immunoSEQ multiplex PCR. Of 55,000 to 60,000 clones listed, roughly 86% are singletons. The source material was CD1b-GMM tetramer-negative cells sorted from PBMCs. Receptors originate from an adult woman with latent tuberculosis.

V gene TRBV27 combines with J gene TRBJ2-1; 12 positions match TRBD2. CDR1 MNHEY and CDR2 SMNVEV come from the germline V gene (reference sequence). The CDR3 length is 17 residues. V was pared by 3 bases and J by 4 bases, with 7 bases of the junction left unmatched. CDR3 sequence: CASSFGTSGLLYNEQFF. The CDR3 bases are TGTGCCAGCAGTTTCGGGACTAGCGGGTTACTATACAATGAGCAGTTCTTC.

This clone was observed a few times. The chain combines TRBV6-4 with TRBJ2-3, with 8 bases aligning to TRBD2. CDR1 MRHNA and CDR2 SNTAGT come from the germline V gene. This CDR3 region has 14 residues. The V and J ends lost 5 bases and 0 bases, in that order; junction bases with no gene match: 1. The CDR3 DNA is TGTGCCAGCAGTTCTAGCGGGAGCACAGATACGCAGTATTTT. Translating it yields CASSSSGSTDTQYF.

V is TRBV11-1 and J is TRBJ2-5, with D possibly matching TRBD2 (6 bases). V shed 5 bases and J shed 5 bases, with 18 bases lying between them. Germline-derived CDR1 and CDR2 are SGHAT and FQDESV (reference sequence). CDR3 length: 15 amino acids. In nucleotides, the CDR3 is TGTGCCAGCAGCCAGGGACGGGGGACTGGGGAGACCCAGTACTTC. The encoded protein is CASSQGRGTGETQYF.